This T cell receptor beta chain was sequenced for a study of T cell repertoires in cytomegalovirus infection. At the level of the study: CMV infection together with matching HLA type was indicated by public TCR beta signatures.

TCRdb itself ran the reads through MiXCR, one entry per CDR3 protein. Of over 450,000 distinct CDR3 sequences listed, around 11% were seen once; the top ten hold 10%. There are many counts of this clonotype. This sequence was found in a human donor in good health (CMV status not recorded). Some clones in this sample may be carry-over from other donors' samples. Source material: PBMCs.

For the CDR3, the DNA is TGTGCCAGCAGCATAGAGGATGGGAATGAGCAGTTCTTC. Translation: CASSIEDGNEQFF. V usage is TRBV5-4 and J usage is TRBJ2-1; D gene uncertain. The CDR3 extends over 13 amino acids. The germline V and J ends were trimmed by 4 bases and 7 bases, with 12 bases remaining between them. Looked up from germline, CDR1 is SGHNT and CDR2 is YYREEE (reference sequence).